One and the same sample provided the 8 T cell receptor beta chains below, sequenced in a study of early T cells in non-severe SARS-CoV-2 infection. TCRdb re-called the 5' RACE reads through MiXCR, storing one row per CDR3 protein. Of roughly 40,000 distinct CDR3 sequences listed, around 3.6% were seen once; the top ten hold approximately 3%. The sequenced material came from whole blood. These TCRs come from an adult who was a healthcare worker with PCR-confirmed SARS-CoV-2 infection or an uninfected control (not recorded which).

This clonotype was recorded many times. The rearrangement joins TRBV19 to TRBJ2-1; 8 nucleotides match TRBD1. V lost 5 bases and J lost 1; bases outside the gene matches: 7. The CDR3 is 16 residues long. CDR1 and CDR2 (germline): LNHDA, SQIVND (reference sequence). CDR3 coding DNA: TGTGCCAGTAGTTCCGGACAGGGAGGATCCTACAATGAGCAGTTCTTC. Translating it yields CASSSGQGGSYNEQFF.

In this sample, this clonotype turned up many times. This rearrangement joins TRBV2 to TRBJ2-1, with D unclear. Germline loops: CDR1 SNHLY, CDR2 FYNNEI. V was pared by 3 bases and J by 10 bases, with 13 bases between. The CDR3 sequence is 13 residues long. The CDR3 coding sequence is TGTGCCAGCAGTGACGGGCCGCTAAGGGAGCAGTTCTTC. Translation gives CASSDGPLREQFF.

Only a few counts were recorded for this clonotype. The chain recombines TRBV29-1 with TRBJ1-1, with D uncertain. Trimming took off 4 bases at V and 5 bases at J, with 5 bases between the two ends. CDR3 length: 10 residues. Germline CDR1 reads SQVTM; CDR2 reads ANQGSEA. In DNA form, the CDR3 reads TGCAGCGTTGGAGGGACTGAAGCTTTCTTT. Translated, it gives CSVGGTEAFF.

This clonotype was seen at least ten times. V is TRBV7-9 and J is TRBJ2-4; D gene uncertain. CDR3 length: 13 amino acids. Germline CDR1 is SEHNR and CDR2 is FQNEAQ (reference sequence). Trimming took off 0 bases at V and 14 bases at J, with 14 bases between the two ends. The CDR3 DNA is TGTGCCAGCAGCTTAGCGGATAATAGTTTAAAGTACTTC. It specifies CASSLADNSLKYF.

This clonotype was counted only a few times. V gene TRBV7-8 combines with J gene TRBJ2-1; 10 nucleotides match TRBD1. In germline, CDR1 is SGHVS, CDR2 FQNEAQ. This CDR3 is 16 amino acids long. The trim removed 4 bases at V and 4 bases at J, leaving 7 bases unmatched. The chain's CDR3 is CASSSPRDRGYNEQFF. The CDR3 DNA reads as TGTGCCAGCAGCTCGCCCCGGGACAGGGGTTACAATGAGCAGTTCTTC.

This clonotype was recorded at least ten times. The J gene is TRBJ2-1, the V gene TRBV5-1; D is undetermined. CDR1 and CDR2 from the germline V gene are SGHRS and YFSETQ. CDR3 length equals 12 residues. Trimming pared 0 bases from V and 10 bases from J, leaving 8 bases between. Here the CDR3 DNA reads TGCGCCAGCAGCTTGGGGCTGAGGGAGCAGTTCTTC. Its protein product is CASSLGLREQFF.

This chain joins TRBV10-2 and TRBJ2-5; D remains ambiguous. The germline V gene encodes CDR1 WSHSY and CDR2 SAAADI. The CDR3 loop spans 11 amino acids. V was shortened by 5 bases and J by 7 bases, with 8 bases between the two germline ends. CDR3 in amino acids: CASSSQLTQYF. The CDR3 nucleotides read TGCGCCAGCAGTTCCCAGTTGACCCAGTACTTC.

This clonotype was detected ten times or more. The genes are TRBV7-8 and TRBJ2-3, with 12 positions matching TRBD2. Germline CDR1 reads SGHVS; CDR2 reads FQNEAQ. This CDR3 is built from 17 residues. Trimming took 1 base from V and 4 from J; bases not matched to a gene: 6. CDR3 sequence: CASSLERLAGGPDTQYF. CDR3 coding DNA: TGTGCCAGCAGCTTAGAAAGGCTAGCGGGAGGGCCAGATACGCAGTATTTT.